Presented here are 25 T cell receptor beta chains from one specimen sequenced in a study of cytomegalovirus exposure and HLA in healthy donors. The PCR contained 60 Vbeta and 13 Jbeta primers. The assay was immunoSEQ multiplex PCR, and TCRdb's table has in-frame clones only and misses some. This table holds more than 150,000 clones, 84% found once. The specimen was PBMCs. Every receptor here comes from a boy younger than 18 in good health and CMV-seronegative.

The rearrangement links TRBV6-1 to TRBJ2-7; maybe TRBD2 (6 bases). This CDR3 has 17 amino acids. Per germline, CDR1 MNHNS and CDR2 SASEGT. V was trimmed by 1 base and J by 5 bases, leaving 21 bases between them. This chain's CDR3 is CASSEERGTFKSDEQYF. In DNA, the CDR3 is TGTGCCAGCAGTGAAGAGAGAGGGACTTTTAAATCGGACGAGCAGTACTTC.

CDR3 in DNA: TGTGCCAGCAGGCCGACCTGGGATCGGGGTAACTATGGCTACACCTTC. Residues: CASRPTWDRGNYGYTF. This chain joins TRBV7-9 and TRBJ1-2; D unclear. The CDR3 sequence is 16 residues long. Germline CDR1 is SEHNR and CDR2 is FQNEAQ (reference sequence). Trimming took off 6 bases at V and 1 base at J, with 18 bases between the two ends.

V is TRBV15 and J is TRBJ1-1, with 8 positions matching TRBD1. The CDR3 loop spans 16 amino acids. Germline V lookup: CDR1 LNHNV, CDR2 YYDKDF (reference sequence). V lost 0 bases, J lost 1 base, and 4 bases stayed unmatched. This chain's CDR3 is CATSRDRGQGNTEAFF. The CDR3 nucleotides are TGTGCCACCAGCAGAGATCGCGGACAGGGGAACACTGAAGCTTTCTTT.

The chain uses TRBV7-2 and TRBJ2-5; no clear D gene. V gave up 1 base and J gave up 5 bases, with 11 bases separating them. Looked up from germline, CDR1 is SGHTA and CDR2 is FQGNSA. The CDR3 has 14 amino acids. The CDR3 DNA is TGTGCCAGCAGCTTAGTTCGAGTATTTGAGACCCAGTACTTC. This encodes CASSLVRVFETQYF.

This chain uses TRBV28 with TRBJ1-2, with D perhaps matching TRBD1 (5 bases). CDR1 is MDHEN, CDR2 SYDVKM, per germline. V was trimmed by 6 bases and J by 4 bases, leaving 12 bases between them. CDR3 length: 13 amino acids. The CDR3 sequence is CASRRDLSYGYTF. In nucleotides, the CDR3 is TGTGCCAGCAGGCGGGACTTGTCCTATGGCTACACCTTC.

This clone was seen only once. The chain has TRBV6-1 and TRBJ2-7; the D is unclear. Trimming left V 1 base short and J 2 bases short, with 15 bases between. Germline V gene sequence: CDR1 MNHNS, CDR2 SASEGT. This CDR3 is built from 16 residues. Written as DNA, the CDR3 is TGTGCCAGCAGTGAAGGTCGCCATAGCAGTGCCTACGAGCAGTACTTC. Protein sequence: CASSEGRHSSAYEQYF.

This clone was observed a handful of times. Here the CDR3 reads CASSLLSGELFF. DNA for the CDR3: TGTGCCAGCAGCTTACTCTCCGGGGAGCTGTTTTTT. The chain carries TRBV7-8 and TRBJ2-2; D not resolved. This CDR3 contains 12 residues. The germline V gene encodes CDR1 SGHVS and CDR2 FQNEAQ. The germline V and J ends were trimmed by 2 bases and 6 bases, with 4 bases remaining between them.

CDR3: CAGTPTWGDGYTF. The CDR3 nucleotides read TGTGCCGGCACCCCTACGTGGGGGGATGGCTACACCTTC. V and J are TRBV30 and TRBJ1-2; perhaps TRBD1 as D (5 bases). Germline CDR1 GTSNPN, CDR2 SVGIG (reference sequence). V was clipped by 8 bases and J by 6 bases, with 19 bases between them. The CDR3 length is 13 residues.

The gene calls are TRBV2 and TRBJ2-1; 11 nucleotides line up with TRBD2. This CDR3 has 15 residues. V shed 6 bases and J 4 bases; nucleotides not matched to a gene: 5. Germline V gene lookup returns CDR1 SNHLY and CDR2 FYNNEI. The CDR3 loop reads CASRIAGGKYNEQFF. CDR3 nucleotide sequence: TGTGCCAGCAGGATAGCGGGGGGGAAGTACAATGAGCAGTTCTTC. The variable domain in full, with the rest retrieved from reference TRBV2 and TRBJ2-1, is EPEVTQTPSHQVTQMGQEVILRCVPISNHLYFYWYRQILGQKVEFLVSFYNNEISEKSEIFDDQFSVERPDGSNFTLKIRSTKLEDSAMYFCASRIAGGKYNEQFFGPGTRLTVL.

The CDR3, as DNA: TGTGCCACCAGCCCCGGTAGCAATCAGCCCCAGCATTTT. It specifies CATSPGSNQPQHF. The genes are TRBV15 and TRBJ1-5; D gene ambiguous. Germline loops: CDR1 LNHNV, CDR2 YYDKDF (reference sequence). This CDR3 is built from 13 residues. The V gene lost 5 bases and the J gene lost 0 bases, with 5 bases spanning the gap.

The chain carries TRBV7-9 and TRBJ2-1, with D possibly TRBD2 on 6 matching bases. From germline, CDR1 is SEHNR and CDR2 FQNEAQ (reference sequence). V shed 5 bases and J shed 7 bases, with 12 bases lying between them. The CDR3 is 13 amino acids. This CDR3 reads CASSGGTSNEQFF. CDR3 DNA: TGTGCCAGCAGCGGGGGGACTTCGAATGAGCAGTTCTTC. Using reference TRBV7-9 and TRBJ2-1 for the parts outside the CDR3, the full variable domain is DTGVSQNPRHKITKRGQNVTFRCDPISEHNRLYWYRQTLGQGPEFLTYFQNEAQLEKSRLLSDRFSAERPKGSFSTLEIQRTEQGDSAMYLCASSGGTSNEQFFGPGTRLTVL.

This rearrangement joins TRBV5-1 to TRBJ1-2; 8 bases map to TRBD1. The CDR3 totals 15 residues. J lost 5 bases, V lost 4 bases, and 10 bases had no gene match. Germline V gene lookup returns CDR1 SGHRS and CDR2 YFSETQ. The CDR3 nucleotides are TGCGCCAGCAGCGACCGAGGACAGGGATATTATGGCTACACCTTC. This gives the protein CASSDRGQGYYGYTF.

The table lists this clone with a count of one. The CDR3 spells CASSWPSGAGQGYNEQFF. As DNA, the CDR3 is TGTGCCAGCAGTTGGCCCTCGGGTGCCGGACAGGGGTACAATGAGCAGTTCTTC. The gene calls are TRBV7-8 and TRBJ2-1, with 9 bases matching TRBD1. The CDR3 has 18 amino acids. The V segment lost 6 bases and the J segment 4 bases; nucleotides outside the gene matches: 16. The germline V gene encodes CDR1 SGHVS and CDR2 FQNEAQ.

This clone was observed a few times. This sequence joins TRBV9 and TRBJ1-3; D gene ambiguous. CDR1 is SGDLS, CDR2 YYNGEE, per germline. CDR3 size: 15 residues. V was pared by 3 bases and J by 2 bases, with 12 bases between. The CDR3 DNA reads as TGTGCCAGCAGCGACGACTTGGAGGCTGGAAACACCATATATTTT. This encodes CASSDDLEAGNTIYF.

In its sample, this clone was seen a few times. The rearrangement joins TRBV5-1 to TRBJ1-1; 7 bases agree with TRBD1. V lost 4 bases, J lost 3 bases, and 0 bases stayed unmatched. CDR3 length: 12 amino acids. The V gene's germline CDR1 is SGHRS and CDR2 YFSETQ. CDR3 sequence (DNA): TGCGCCAGCAGCGACAGGGACACTGAAGCTTTCTTT. Encoded protein: CASSDRDTEAFF.

The rearrangement links TRBV2 to TRBJ2-1, with D uncertain. The CDR3 length is 13 residues. With 6 bases removed from V and 7 bases from J, the gap between germline ends came to 13 bases. Germline assignment: CDR1 SNHLY and CDR2 FYNNEI. CDR3 residues: CASREYLINEQFF. CDR3 DNA: TGTGCCAGCAGGGAATATCTAATAAATGAGCAGTTCTTC.

V usage is TRBV30 and J usage is TRBJ1-5; 7 nucleotides line up with TRBD1. The ends lost 1 base at V and 7 bases at J; junction bases unmatched: 7. This CDR3 contains 14 residues. Germline assignment: CDR1 GTSNPN and CDR2 SVGIG (reference sequence). The DNA for the CDR3 is TGTGCCTGGAGTGAGCACAGGGGTGGCCAGCCCCAGCATTTT. Residues: CAWSEHRGGQPQHF.

This clone was detected only once. This chain uses TRBV5-4 with TRBJ1-2; 7 positions match TRBD1. V dropped 3 bases and J dropped 3; count of bases not matched to a gene: 2. This CDR3 has 13 residues. CDR1 and CDR2 from the germline V gene are SGHNT and YYREEE (reference sequence). The chain's CDR3 is CASSWQGDYGYTF. DNA of the CDR3: TGTGCCAGCAGCTGGCAGGGGGACTATGGCTACACCTTC. Variable domain in full (rest from reference TRBV5-4 and TRBJ1-2): ETGVTQSPTHLIKTRGQQVTLRCSSQSGHNTVSWYQQALGQGPQFIFQYYREEENGRGNFPPRFSGLQFPNYSSELNVNALELDDSALYLCASSWQGDYGYTFGSGTRLTVV.

The rearrangement links TRBV5-6 to TRBJ2-1; 10 bases line up with TRBD2. The CDR3 runs to 16 residues. The germline CDR1 and CDR2 sequences are SGHDT and YYEEEE. Trimming at V came to 4 bases and at J to 9 bases, leaving 13 bases not matched to a gene. CDR3 bases: TGTGCCAGCAGCGTCATTTCGAGCGGGAGGGCGGGTGAGCAGTTCTTC. Amino acid sequence: CASSVISSGRAGEQFF.

The V gene is TRBV5-1, the J gene TRBJ2-1; D possibly corresponds to TRBD1 (5 bases). Germline V gives CDR1 SGHRS, CDR2 YFSETQ. The germline V and J ends were trimmed by 2 bases and 0 bases, with 15 bases remaining between them. The CDR3 runs to 17 residues. The CDR3 coding sequence is TGCGCCAGCAGCTTAGGCAGGGCACGGAGCTCCTACAATGAGCAGTTCTTC. This sequence encodes CASSLGRARSSYNEQFF.

In the case of this clone: In the same sample, other DNA sequences code for this CDR3. The rearrangement links TRBV9 to TRBJ1-6; the match to TRBD1 covers 8 bases. This CDR3 is 14 amino acids long. The germline V gene has CDR1 SGDLS and CDR2 YYNGEE. Germline trimming cut 2 bases from V and 7 bases from J; bases unmatched to any gene: 2. CDR3 DNA sequence: TGTGCCAGCAGCGTGGGACAGGAAAATTCACCCCTCCACTTT. As protein: CASSVGQENSPLHF. Together with reference TRBV9 and TRBJ1-6, the CDR3 gives the full variable domain: DSGVTQTPKHLITATGQRVTLRCSPRSGDLSVYWYQQSLDQGLQFLIQYYNGEERAKGNILERFSAQQFPDLHSELNLSSLELGDSALYFCASSVGQENSPLHFGNGTRLTVT.

This chain joins TRBV18 and TRBJ2-7; 8 bases align to TRBD2. The trim removed 6 bases at V and 6 bases at J, leaving 13 bases unmatched. The germline CDR1 and CDR2 sequences are KGHSH and LQKENI. The CDR3 length is 15 residues. CDR3 loop: CASSRTNPAGVEQYF. CDR3 coding DNA: TGTGCCAGCTCCCGAACAAATCCAGCGGGAGTCGAGCAGTACTTC.

The chain is built from TRBV4-1 and TRBJ2-7, with D uncertain. The CDR3 has 12 amino acids. V was cut by 1 base and J by 10 bases, with 11 bases left in between. The V gene's germline CDR1 is MGHRA and CDR2 YSYEKL. The CDR3 loop reads CASSQVEAPQYF. The CDR3 DNA sequence: TGCGCCAGCAGCCAAGTTGAGGCACCTCAGTACTTC.

The chain joins TRBV2 to TRBJ1-5; D unresolved. This CDR3 is built from 13 residues. V was shortened by 0 bases and J by 10 bases, with 10 bases between the two germline ends. Germline V CDR1 and CDR2: SNHLY, FYNNEI. The CDR3 sequence is CASSEAEGVPQHF. For the CDR3, the DNA is TGTGCCAGCAGTGAAGCTGAGGGCGTACCCCAGCATTTT.

A single count supports this clone. The genes are TRBV7-9 and TRBJ2-3, with D tentatively TRBD2 (6 bases). Per germline, CDR1 SEHNR and CDR2 FQNEAQ (reference sequence). The CDR3 loop spans 15 amino acids. The V gene lost 1 base and the J gene lost 2 bases, with 10 bases spanning the gap. The CDR3 reads CASSLEWDFTDTQYF. CDR3 sequence (DNA): TGTGCCAGCAGCTTAGAATGGGACTTCACAGATACGCAGTATTTT. The whole variable domain, remainder taken from reference TRBV7-9 and TRBJ2-3, is DTGVSQNPRHKITKRGQNVTFRCDPISEHNRLYWYRQTLGQGPEFLTYFQNEAQLEKSRLLSDRFSAERPKGSFSTLEIQRTEQGDSAMYLCASSLEWDFTDTQYFGPGTRLTVL.